This T cell receptor (beta chain) was identified in a study of T cells in placental villitis. Broader study findings: Compared with controls at around 0.006, villitis of unknown etiology placentae showed median clonality approximately 0.052. Some sequenced T cells, mainly in controls, may be decidual rather than villous infiltrates.

Note on this clone: Its antigen is undetermined.

The V and J ends lost 2 bases and 6 bases respectively, with 13 bases between them. Per the germline V gene, CDR1 is MNHEY and CDR2 is SVGEGT. The CDR3 runs to 14 residues. This was the immunoSEQ v4 assay. Sequencing was performed with immunoSEQ multiplex PCR; in TCRdb, only in-frame clones are kept and a portion is missing. The sample consists of over a thousand clones, around 80% of them appearing once. The receptor comes from a human patient with villitis of unknown etiology; the placental T cells may come from both mother and fetus. The chain has TRBV6-2 or TRBV6-3 and TRBJ1-1; D remains unclear. The material sequenced was placental tissue containing maternal and fetal cells. CDR3 nucleotides: TGTGCCAGCAGTTACCCCGGGTCGGCCGCTGAAGCTTTCTTT. Amino acid sequence: CASSYPGSAAEAFF.